This TCR beta chain is from a study of human T cells and chemical hapten exposure. CDR1 SGHRS and CDR2 YFSETQ come from the germline V gene. The CDR3 length is 13 residues. Trimming left V 0 bases short and J 8 bases short, with 9 bases between. This clonotype was counted many times. As yet, its antigen is unknown. The time point: patch test 1, 2 weeks after DPC sensitization. The sample's treatment: therapeutic diphenylcyclopropenone sensitization with weekly scalp DPC. At every patch-test visit, blood was drawn before the patch test was applied. Patients had alopecia, were aged 18 to 70, and were not pregnant. The study used a library that attached unique molecular identifiers to individual cDNA molecules. TCRdb reprocessed the RACE reads via MiXCR and lists one record per CDR3 protein. The top ten hold roughly 2.4% of the sample, which has around 380,000 distinct CDR3 sequences, roughly 4.8% seen once.

General study points: Sensitizing with DPC caused no change in TCRs above 1 in 1000 frequency.

The starting material was whole blood, obtained in connection with sensitization to the hapten diphenylcyclopropenone (DPC). The genes are TRBV5-1 and TRBJ2-1; D not certain. This TCR was sampled from a woman between 50 and 59 years old with alopecia areata. Some clones in this sample may be carry-over from other donors' samples. For the CDR3, the DNA is TGCGCCAGCAGCTTGGCCTTCCCCGATGAGCAGTTCTTC. Residues: CASSLAFPDEQFF.